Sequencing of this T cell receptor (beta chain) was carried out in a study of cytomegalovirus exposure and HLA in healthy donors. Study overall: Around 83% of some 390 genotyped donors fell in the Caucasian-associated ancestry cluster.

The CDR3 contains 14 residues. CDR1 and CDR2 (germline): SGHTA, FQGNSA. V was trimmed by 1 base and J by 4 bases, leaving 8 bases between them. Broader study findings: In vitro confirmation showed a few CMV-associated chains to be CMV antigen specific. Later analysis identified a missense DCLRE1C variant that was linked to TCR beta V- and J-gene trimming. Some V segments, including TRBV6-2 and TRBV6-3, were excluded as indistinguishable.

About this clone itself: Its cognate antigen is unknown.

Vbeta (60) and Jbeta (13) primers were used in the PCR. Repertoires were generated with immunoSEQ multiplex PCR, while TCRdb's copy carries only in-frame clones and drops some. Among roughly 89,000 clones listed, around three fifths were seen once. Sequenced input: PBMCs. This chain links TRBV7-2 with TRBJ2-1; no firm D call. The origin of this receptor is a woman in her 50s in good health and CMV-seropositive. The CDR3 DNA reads TGTGCCAGCAGCTTAGTCCCCCAATACAATGAGCAGTTCTTC. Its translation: CASSLVPQYNEQFF.